Below, 21 T cell receptor beta chains from the same sample are listed, as sequenced in a study of graft-versus-host responses after intestinal transplantation. Only in-frame clones appear in the TCRdb table, and some are missing; sequencing was by immunoSEQ multiplex PCR. The sample comprises over 75,000 clones, 86% of which are singletons, and over 1.1% rests with the top ten. Source: PBMCs, taken 255 days after intestinal transplant. The source of these receptors is a human patient who received an intestinal transplant, so some T cells may come from the graft donor.

The gene calls are TRBV30 and TRBJ1-6; 10 positions agree with TRBD1. Trimming took 3 bases from V and 9 from J; bases not matched to a gene: 8. Germline V gene lookup returns CDR1 GTSNPN and CDR2 SVGIG (reference sequence). CDR3 length equals 15 residues. The CDR3 region is CAWSGDRGDSSPLHF. The CDR3 DNA is TGTGCCTGGAGCGGGGACAGGGGAGATAGTTCACCCCTCCACTTT.

The chain couples TRBV19 to TRBJ1-5; no definite D call. Trimming pared 7 bases from V and 0 bases from J, leaving 4 bases between. The length of the CDR3 is 12 residues. Germline V gene lookup returns CDR1 LNHDA and CDR2 SQIVND (reference sequence). The CDR3 spells CASTLSNQPQHF. As DNA, the CDR3 is TGTGCCAGTACCCTTAGCAATCAGCCCCAGCATTTT.

The chain joins TRBV19 to TRBJ1-5, with D unclear. CDR1 and CDR2 (germline): LNHDA, SQIVND (reference sequence). The CDR3 spans 13 residues. V lost 3 bases, J lost 6 bases, and 9 bases lay in between. CDR3 region: CASSIEQSQPQHF. The CDR3, as DNA: TGTGCCAGTAGTATCGAACAGTCTCAGCCCCAGCATTTT.

The rearrangement links TRBV7-6 to TRBJ2-5, with D perhaps being TRBD1 or TRBD2 (6 bases each). Germline CDR1 is SGHVS and CDR2 is FNYEAQ. There are 16 residues in the CDR3. Trimming took off 4 bases at V and 4 bases at J, with 19 bases between the two ends. The CDR3 sequence: CASSSLRGPSAETQYF. As DNA, the CDR3 is TGTGCCAGCAGCTCACTTCGGGGGCCGTCGGCAGAGACCCAGTACTTC.

The CDR3 here is CASSVLDRGPHEQFF. CDR3 bases: TGTGCCAGCAGCGTACTGGACAGGGGGCCCCATGAGCAGTTCTTC. This rearrangement joins TRBV9 to TRBJ2-1; 11 nucleotides agree with TRBD1. CDR3 length equals 15 residues. The V gene's germline CDR1 is SGDLS and CDR2 YYNGEE. The V and J ends lost 1 base and 8 bases, in that order; junction bases with no gene match: 5.

This clone was found a few times. The rearrangement uses TRBV11-3 and TRBJ2-1, with TRBD2 matching 15 bases. Germline loops: CDR1 SGHNT, CDR2 YENEEA. The junction had 5 bases not matched to a gene; V was cut back by 5 bases and J by 0 bases. The CDR3 totals 18 residues. In DNA, the CDR3 is TGTGCCAGCAGCCCTGGACTAGCGGGGGGGAGCTCCTACAATGAGCAGTTCTTC. Amino acid sequence: CASSPGLAGGSSYNEQFF. The full variable domain, its missing parts supplied by reference TRBV11-3 and TRBJ2-1, is EAGVVQSPRYKIIEKKQPVAFWCNPISGHNTLYWYLQNLGQGPELLIRYENEEAVDDSQLPKDRFSAERLKGVDSTLKIQPAELGDSAVYLCASSPGLAGGSSYNEQFFGPGTRLTVL.

This rearrangement joins TRBV5-1 to TRBJ2-7, with D possibly being TRBD1 (6 bases). V shed 3 bases and J shed 3 bases, with 22 bases lying between them. CDR3 size: 17 residues. Germline values: CDR1 SGHRS, CDR2 YFSETQ. CDR3 nucleotide sequence: TGCGCCAGCAGCTCGGCGGCTGGCGACAGGCCTTTCTACGAGCAGTACGTC. This codes for CASSSAAGDRPFYEQYV.

V and J are TRBV6-5 and TRBJ1-2; 9 positions match TRBD1. The CDR3 has 15 amino acids. Germline lookup yields CDR1 MNHEY and CDR2 SVGAGI. After removal of 0 bases from V and 6 bases from J, the junction contained 5 bases not matched to a gene. CDR3 region: CASSYSRQGGHGYTF. The CDR3 bases are TGTGCCAGCAGTTACTCGAGACAGGGGGGGCATGGCTACACCTTC.

The V and J genes are TRBV28 and TRBJ2-3, with D hard to call. Germline V CDR1 and CDR2: MDHEN, SYDVKM. The CDR3 loop spans 16 amino acids. Trimming removed 1 base at V and 2 bases at J, with 13 bases between. The CDR3 sequence is CASSLSDLPSTDTQYF. CDR3 in DNA: TGTGCCAGCAGTTTATCGGACCTACCTTCCACAGATACGCAGTATTTT.

This clone was seen a handful of times. The V and J genes are TRBV7-6 and TRBJ1-4, with D perhaps matching TRBD1 (6 bases). V dropped 1 base and J dropped 7 bases, with 16 bases sitting between them. The CDR3 contains 16 residues. The germline V gene encodes CDR1 SGHVS and CDR2 FNYEAQ. The CDR3 spells CASSLDRRGVGEKLFF. The CDR3 bases are TGTGCCAGCAGCTTAGATAGAAGGGGGGTCGGTGAAAAACTGTTTTTT.

The V gene is TRBV10-3, the J gene TRBJ1-1; D not certain. The CDR3 totals 14 residues. With 10 bases removed from V and 2 bases from J, the gap between germline ends came to 17 bases. CDR1 is ENHRY, CDR2 SYGVKD, per germline. CDR3: CATSRKGPNTEAFF. The DNA of the CDR3 is TGTGCCACTTCCCGGAAGGGTCCCAACACTGAAGCTTTCTTT.

This chain connects TRBV2 to TRBJ2-7, with 12 bases fitting TRBD1. The length of the CDR3 is 14 residues. V lost 6 bases to trimming and J lost 2 bases; unmatched junction nucleotides: 2. The germline gives CDR1 SNHLY, CDR2 FYNNEI. The DNA of the CDR3 is TGTGCCAGCAGAGGGACAGGGGGCCCCTACGAGCAGTACTTC. Translated: CASRGTGGPYEQYF.

V usage is TRBV15 and J usage is TRBJ1-1, with TRBD1 identical over 7 bases. The CDR3 spans 13 residues. The germline gives CDR1 LNHNV, CDR2 YYDKDF (reference sequence). After removal of 3 bases from V and 7 bases from J, the junction contained 5 bases not matched to a gene. The CDR3 protein is CATSSGTDIEAFF. The CDR3 nucleotides are TGTGCCACCAGCAGTGGGACAGATATTGAAGCTTTCTTT. Full variable domain (missing parts from reference TRBV15 and TRBJ1-1): DAMVIQNPRYQVTQFGKPVTLSCSQTLNHNVMYWYQQKSSQAPKLLFHYYDKDFNNEADTPDNFQSRRPNTSFCFLDIRSPGLGDTAMYLCATSSGTDIEAFFGQGTRLTVV.

This chain connects TRBV6-5 to TRBJ1-1; D is undetermined. V shed 6 bases and J shed 4 bases, with 12 bases lying between them. Germline CDR1 is MNHEY and CDR2 is SVGAGI. The CDR3 contains 13 residues. This chain's CDR3 is CASSPGRATEAFF. The CDR3 DNA follows: TGTGCCAGCAGCCCGGGGAGAGCCACTGAAGCTTTCTTT.

This clone was counted a single time. The rearrangement links TRBV5-1 to TRBJ2-7, with 8 bases matching TRBD1. Germline CDR1 reads SGHRS; CDR2 reads YFSETQ. V dropped 0 bases and J dropped 12; count of bases not matched to a gene: 5. This CDR3 region has 12 residues. The CDR3, as DNA: TGCGCCAGCAGCTTGGAGGGGACAGGAAGGTACTTC. It yields the protein CASSLEGTGRYF. Looking up the rest from reference TRBV5-1 and TRBJ2-7 gives the full variable domain: KAGVTQTPRYLIKTRGQQVTLSCSPISGHRSVSWYQQTPGQGLQFLFEYFSETQRNKGNFPGRFSGRQFSNSRSEMNVSTLELGDSALYLCASSLEGTGRYFGPGTRLTVT.

V gene TRBV5-1 combines with J gene TRBJ1-5, with D tentatively TRBD1 (5 bases). The length of the CDR3 is 15 residues. Germline V lookup: CDR1 SGHRS, CDR2 YFSETQ. V was clipped by 0 bases and J by 1 base, with 8 bases between them. As DNA, the CDR3 is TGCGCCAGCAGCTTGGAAGGGGCCAGCAATCAGCCCCAGCATTTT. Amino acids: CASSLEGASNQPQHF.

The J gene is TRBJ2-3, the V gene TRBV6-1; D unclear. There are 14 residues in the CDR3. Germline CDR1 is MNHNS and CDR2 is SASEGT. The germline V and J ends were trimmed by 0 bases and 8 bases, with 12 bases remaining between them. CDR3: CASSEAAGSFTQYF. CDR3 in DNA: TGTGCCAGCAGTGAAGCCGCAGGAAGCTTTACGCAGTATTTT.

The CDR3 reads CASSLATSMVYGYTF. In DNA form, the CDR3 reads TGTGCCAGCAGCTTAGCAACAAGTATGGTTTACGGCTACACCTTC. The chain couples TRBV7-2 to TRBJ1-2; D gene uncertain. Trimming took 0 bases from V and 8 from J, leaving 16 bases between them. Per germline, CDR1 SGHTA and CDR2 FQGNSA. The CDR3 is 15 residues long.

The chain employs TRBV5-1 and TRBJ1-2; D unresolved. This CDR3 spans 14 amino acids. Trimming took off 0 bases at V and 3 bases at J, with 9 bases between the two ends. Germline V gives CDR1 SGHRS, CDR2 YFSETQ. The CDR3 DNA reads TGCGCCAGCAGCTTGGAAGGCACAGACTATGGCTACACCTTC. Translating it yields CASSLEGTDYGYTF.

The rearrangement joins TRBV11-2 to TRBJ2-7; D remains unclear. V dropped 1 base and J dropped 1 base, with 14 bases sitting between them. The CDR3 loop spans 16 amino acids. Germline CDR1 SGHAT, CDR2 FQNNGV. This chain's CDR3 is CASSLAQAHYSYEQYF. The CDR3 DNA sequence: TGTGCCAGCAGCTTAGCTCAGGCGCACTATTCCTACGAGCAGTACTTC.

The rearrangement links TRBV28 to TRBJ1-5, with D possibly TRBD1 on 6 matching bases. The CDR3 extends over 15 amino acids. V lost 6 bases and J 7 bases, leaving 19 bases between the germline ends. From germline, CDR1 is MDHEN and CDR2 SYDVKM. The CDR3 here is CASRRTGGGRQPQHF. The CDR3 DNA sequence: TGTGCCAGCAGGAGAACAGGAGGGGGGCGACAGCCCCAGCATTTT.